This T cell receptor (beta chain) is drawn from a study of molecular identifiers for immune sequencing clone quantification. In the case of this clonotype: Its matching antigen is unknown.

V was trimmed by 1 base and J by 1 base, leaving 10 bases between them. Germline CDR1 and CDR2: SGHAT and FQNNGV. The CDR3 length is 15 residues. Naive CD8 libraries came from roughly 20,000 to 1,000,000 sorted cells with 10%, 30% or 50% RNA. Overall study results and limits: Highly expanded clone sizes could be underestimated by identical TCR molecules that share a barcode. Clonotypes topping 20 RNA copies carried over 99% of effector molecules but under 1% of naive ones.

Using its own MiXCR run on the PCR reads, TCRdb lists one record per CDR3 protein. The sample yields 53,000 or so distinct CDR3 sequences, more than 35% seen once. Sequenced sample: naive CD8+ T cells from blood, with Jurkat cell RNA spiked in. Subset noted: FACS-sorted CD8+CD4-CCR7+CD45RA+ naive T cells. The chain joins TRBV11-2 to TRBJ2-5; D gene uncertain. This TCR derives from a human donor in good health. Some libraries in this study had Jurkat cell RNA spiked in. The CDR3 here is CASSLGLSPQETQYF. CDR3 coding DNA: TGTGCCAGCAGCTTAGGACTTAGCCCCCAAGAGACCCAGTACTTC.